This note documents a single TCR beta chain sequence. The time point denotes: patch test 3, about 24 weeks after DPC sensitization. The treatment is: therapeutic diphenylcyclopropenone sensitization with weekly scalp DPC. This entry comes from a study of human T cells and chemical hapten exposure. Study as a whole: Alopecia areata, totalis and universalis patients, mostly female, were included.

This CDR3 has 15 residues. J gave up 4 bases and V 4 bases, and 9 bases lay outside the gene matches. Germline V gene data show CDR1 as SGHNT and CDR2 as YYREEE (reference sequence). Original processing notes: TCR counts had a median of 95,638 per sample and spanned roughly 20,000 to 690,600. TCRdb independently ran MiXCR on the RACE reads; one entry per CDR3 protein. These V and J calls originate from TCRdb's pipeline instead of the authors' own analysis. The data hold approximately 88,000 distinct CDR3 sequences, with under 15% observed a single time. Sequenced material: whole blood, taken in connection with sensitization to the hapten diphenylcyclopropenone (DPC). This chain uses TRBV5-4 with TRBJ1-1; 8 nucleotides match TRBD1. The sequence came from a woman aged 45-60 years with alopecia areata. Some clones in this sample may be carry-over from other donors' samples. The CDR3 sequence is CASSRAGGAITEAFF. CDR3 bases: TGTGCCAGCAGCCGCGCAGGGGGCGCAATCACTGAAGCTTTCTTT. Full variable domain (rest looked up from reference TRBV5-4 and TRBJ1-1): ETGVTQSPTHLIKTRGQQVTLRCSSQSGHNTVSWYQQALGQGPQFIFQYYREEENGRGNFPPRFSGLQFPNYSSELNVNALELDDSALYLCASSRAGGAITEAFFGQGTRLTVV.